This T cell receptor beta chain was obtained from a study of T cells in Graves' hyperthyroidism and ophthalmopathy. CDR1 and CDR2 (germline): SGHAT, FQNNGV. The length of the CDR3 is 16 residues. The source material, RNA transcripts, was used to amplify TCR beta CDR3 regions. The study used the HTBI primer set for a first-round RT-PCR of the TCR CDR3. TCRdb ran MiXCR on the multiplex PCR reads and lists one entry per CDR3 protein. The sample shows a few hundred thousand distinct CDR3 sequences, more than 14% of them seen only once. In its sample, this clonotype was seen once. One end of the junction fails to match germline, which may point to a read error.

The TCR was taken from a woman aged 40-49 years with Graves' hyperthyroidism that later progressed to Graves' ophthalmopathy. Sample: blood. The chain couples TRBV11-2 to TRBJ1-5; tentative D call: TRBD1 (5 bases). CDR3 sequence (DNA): TGTGCCAGCAGCTTAGGTGTGGGGGGGGACTATCAGCCCCAGCTTTTT. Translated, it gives CASSLGVGGDYQPQLF.